The T cell receptor beta chain described here comes from a study of blood T cell repertoires in COVID-19. Participants reported their clinical history, and cohort assignment relied on those reports. No more than 2 weeks before study entry, exposed participants had met a case of COVID-19. Assay: immunoSEQ multiplex PCR; the TCRdb copy retains only in-frame clones and omits some. This repertoire shows a few hundred thousand clones, 91% found once; its top ten account for about 0.83%. V was shortened by 7 bases and J by 2 bases, with 10 bases between the two germline ends. The CDR3 has 12 amino acids. Per germline, CDR1 SQVTM and CDR2 ANQGSEA.

The source material was PBMCs or T cells enriched from blood (not recorded which). This chain connects TRBV29-1 to TRBJ2-3; possible D gene TRBD2, 6 bases. This sequence originates from a middle-aged woman who had been exposed to COVID-19. The CDR3 region is CSAGGYTDTQYF. The CDR3 bases are TGCAGCGCAGGAGGGTACACAGATACGCAGTATTTT.